A selection of T cell receptor beta chains follows, all from one sample in a study of CD8 T cells in Susac syndrome. MiXCR was run by TCRdb on the immunoSEQ multiplex PCR reads, yielding one entry per CDR3 protein. The data show roughly 120,000 distinct CDR3 sequences, about 92% seen once. The specimen sequenced was CD4+ T cells from PBMCs. The origin of the receptors is a human donor with multiple sclerosis. The CDR3 runs from the conserved cysteine through the conserved F or W. The D gene is left open where the match is weak. Clone size appears in some rows only: once, few, many, or a class for an expanded clone.

.	15	TRBV12-3/TRBV12-4	TRBJ1-5	.	TGTGCCAGCAGCCCGGCATCACGTCCAAATCAGCCCCAGCATTTT	CASSPASRPNQPQHF
.	14	TRBV28	TRBJ1-2	.	TGTGCCAGCAGTTTAAGTGGGGGCCAGCGCGGCTACACCTTC	CASSLSGGQRGYTF
.	13	TRBV3-1	TRBJ1-1	.	TGTGCCAGCAGCCAAGTGGGGATGAGGGAAGCTTTCTTT	CASSQVGMREAFF
.	13	TRBV30	TRBJ1-6	.	TGTGCCTGGAGTGCTACCCTCGAGGGGCCCCTCCACTTT	CAWSATLEGPLHF
.	12	TRBV19	TRBJ2-7	.	TGTGCCAGTAGTATCATCCCGGGACAGCAGTACTTC	CASSIIPGQQYF
.	15	TRBV19	TRBJ1-5	.	TGTGCCAGTAGTATCGAGGTCGGCAGCGATCAGCCCCAGCATTTT	CASSIEVGSDQPQHF
.	15	TRBV28	TRBJ2-4	.	TGTGCCAGCAGTGATCAGGGGGGTGCCAAAAACATTCAGTACTTC	CASSDQGGAKNIQYF
.	17	TRBV5-4	TRBJ2-6	TRBD1	TGTGCCAGCAGCCAAGGGACAGGGGAGGCTGGGGCCAACGTCCTGACTTTC	CASSQGTGEAGANVLTF
.	14	TRBV29-1	TRBJ1-3	.	TGCAGCGTTGAGCGCGGGCGCACTGGAAACACCATATATTTT	CSVERGRTGNTIYF
.	17	TRBV20-1	TRBJ2-7	TRBD2	TGCAGTGCTAGAGGGGTGACTAGCACTCATACCTCCTACGAGCAGTACTTC	CSARGVTSTHTSYEQYF
.	15	TRBV7-2	TRBJ1-5	TRBD1	TGTGCCAGCAGCTTAATCACAGGGGCGGGTCAGCCCCAGCATTTT	CASSLITGAGQPQHF
.	19	TRBV12-5	TRBJ1-5	TRBD1	TGTGCTAGTGGTTTGTACGGGGAGATTGACAGGGAAGTTAGGCAGCCCCAGCATTTT	CASGLYGEIDREVRQPQHF
.	16	TRBV6-1	TRBJ1-1	TRBD1	TGTGCCAGCAGAGGCGGGACAGGGGGGCAGAACACTGAAGCTTTCTTT	CASRGGTGGQNTEAFF
.	11	TRBV30	TRBJ1-2	.	TGTGCCTCTATGGGCCCCTATGGCTACACCTTC	CASMGPYGYTF
once	12	TRBV12-3/TRBV12-4	TRBJ2-7	.	TGTGCCAGCACGGGACGAACCAGCGAGCAGTACTTC	CASTGRTSEQYF
.	15	TRBV3-1	TRBJ1-4	TRBD1	TGTGCCAGCAGCCAGGACTGGGACAGAAAGGAAAAACTGTTTTTT	CASSQDWDRKEKLFF
.	14	TRBV27	TRBJ1-3	.	TGTGCCAGCAGTTTAGCAGGCATTGGAAACACCATATATTTT	CASSLAGIGNTIYF
.	12	TRBV5-4	TRBJ1-2	.	TGTGCCAGCAGCACAAGGGGGGGAGGCTACACCTTC	CASSTRGGGYTF
once	17	TRBV12-3/TRBV12-4	TRBJ2-5	TRBD1	TGTGCCAGCAGTTTCATACCGGGACAGGGGAATCAAGAGACCCAGTACTTC	CASSFIPGQGNQETQYF
.	17	TRBV5-1	TRBJ1-2	TRBD1	TGCGCCAGCAGCTTGGGCCGCACTGGACAGGGCACGGGTGGCTACACCTTC	CASSLGRTGQGTGGYTF
.	14	TRBV28	TRBJ1-1	.	TGTGCCAGCAGGGTAGGCAGCAAGAACACTGAAGCTTTCTTT	CASRVGSKNTEAFF
.	14	TRBV7-9	TRBJ2-2	TRBD2	TGTGCCAGCAGCTCGACTAGCGGGGCCGGGGAGCTGTTTTTT	CASSSTSGAGELFF
few	15	TRBV6-5	TRBJ2-7	.	TGTGCCAGCAGAGTAAGAGGGGGAGGAGGCTACGAGCAGTACTTC	CASRVRGGGGYEQYF
.	14	TRBV12-3/TRBV12-4	TRBJ1-1	.	TGTGCCAGCACCCGACAGATGGCGAGCACTGAAGCTTTCTTT	CASTRQMASTEAFF
.	12	TRBV19	TRBJ2-5	.	TGTGCCAGTAGTTTATCCCACGAGACCCAGTACTTC	CASSLSHETQYF
once	15	TRBV7-4	TRBJ2-5	TRBD2	TGTGCCAGCAGCCCACTGGGGGGGGGCCAAGAGACCCAGTACTTC	CASSPLGGGQETQYF
once	12	TRBV29-1	TRBJ2-3	TRBD1	TGCAGCGTCGCTCGACAGGGAGATACGCAGTATTTT	CSVARQGDTQYF
.	15	TRBV3-1	TRBJ2-4	TRBD1	TGTGCCAGCAGCCCGACCGGGACAGGGAAAAACATTCAGTACTTC	CASSPTGTGKNIQYF
.	14	TRBV20-1	TRBJ2-2	TRBD1	TGCAGTGCTAGAATTGGACAGGGTGCCGGGGAGCTGTTTTTT	CSARIGQGAGELFF
.	15	TRBV6-1	TRBJ1-2	.	TGTGCCAGCAGTGATGTCCTACCGCCAGCTCGTGGCTACACCTTC	CASSDVLPPARGYTF
once	15	TRBV29-1	TRBJ2-3	.	TGCAGCACTACTTTACCGGGATCTAGCACAGATACGCAGTATTTT	CSTTLPGSSTDTQYF
.	14	TRBV12-3/TRBV12-4	TRBJ2-7	TRBD1	TGTGCCAGCAGTTTCGTGAAGGGGGCAGAGGAGCAGTACTTC	CASSFVKGAEEQYF
.	11	TRBV12-3/TRBV12-4	TRBJ2-7	.	TGTGCCTGTTCAAGGGGCTACGAGCAGTACTTC	CACSRGYEQYF
once	14	TRBV6-5	TRBJ1-3	.	TGTGCCAGCAGTTACAAGGGAGGCGGAAACACCATATATTTT	CASSYKGGGNTIYF
.	13	TRBV5-1	TRBJ2-7	.	TGCGCCAGCAGCTTCCACCTTACCTACGAGCAGTACTTC	CASSFHLTYEQYF
.	13	TRBV20-1	TRBJ1-2	TRBD1	TGCAGTGCTACCGTGGACAGGGGGAGAGGCTACACCTTC	CSATVDRGRGYTF
.	15	TRBV5-4	TRBJ2-5	.	TGTGCCAGCAGCGACCCCCCCGGCGCCCTAGAGACCCAGTACTTC	CASSDPPGALETQYF
.	12	TRBV7-9	TRBJ2-7	.	TGTGCCAGCAGCTTAGCGCAGGGTGGGCAGTACTTC	CASSLAQGGQYF
.	14	TRBV4-1	TRBJ1-1	.	TGCGCCAGCAGCCAATACGTACTGAACACTGAAGCTTTCTTT	CASSQYVLNTEAFF
.	13	TRBV29-1	TRBJ1-5	.	TGCAGCGTGATGGCTACTGGCAATCAGCCCCAGCATTTT	CSVMATGNQPQHF
.	15	TRBV5-6	TRBJ2-7	.	TGTGCCAGCAGCCGGATCACAGGTCTCCTAGAGGAGCAGTACTTC	CASSRITGLLEEQYF
.	14	TRBV19	TRBJ1-2	.	TGTGCCAGTAGTATGGGGACCGTGAACTATGGCTACACCTTC	CASSMGTVNYGYTF
.	17	TRBV18	TRBJ1-1	.	TGTGCCAGCTACGTTACGGGGGGCATGAAGAAGAACACTGAAGCTTTCTTT	CASYVTGGMKKNTEAFF
.	15	TRBV20-1	TRBJ1-1	TRBD1	TGCAGTGCTAGAGAGGGGACAGAGTTGAACACTGAAGCTTTCTTT	CSAREGTELNTEAFF
.	14	TRBV19	TRBJ1-6	TRBD1	TGTGCCAGTAGTATAGGGACAGGGGATTCACCCCTCCACTTT	CASSIGTGDSPLHF
.	12	TRBV12-3/TRBV12-4	TRBJ2-7	.	TGTGCCAGCAGTTCCCTTCGCTACGAGCAGTACTTC	CASSSLRYEQYF
.	14	TRBV12-3/TRBV12-4	TRBJ2-7	TRBD1	TGTGCCAGCAGTTTAGGACAGGGTTTGTACGAGCAGTACTTC	CASSLGQGLYEQYF
.	12	TRBV5-4	TRBJ2-2	.	TGTGCCAGCAGCTTGCTTAGCGGGGAGCTGTTTTTT	CASSLLSGELFF